This T cell receptor (beta chain) was identified during a study of blood T cell repertoires in COVID-19. In the original workflow: Cell counts per sample came from amplifying reference gene primers. Libraries were prepared by immunoSEQ multiplex PCR; TCRdb keeps only in-frame clonotypes and omits some of them. Clone size and V and J calls were adopted from that table, with D and trimming inferred from the DNA. The data contain roughly 85,000 clones, roughly 88% of them singletons. The V gene's germline CDR1 is ENHRY and CDR2 SYGVKD. V was trimmed by 2 bases and J by 1 base, leaving 9 bases between them. This CDR3 contains 15 residues.

This chain connects TRBV10-3 to TRBJ1-3, with D unclear. Material: peripheral blood. The source of this sequence is a man aged 45-65 years with active or convalescent COVID-19. CDR3 sequence reads: CAISEGQRSGNTIYF. The CDR3 region has the DNA TGTGCCATCAGTGAGGGGCAGAGATCTGGAAACACCATATATTTT.